This entry features one T cell receptor (beta chain) sequence. Its antigen is not identified. From germline, CDR1 is SEHNR and CDR2 FQNEAQ (reference sequence). CDR3 length equals 16 residues. The germline V and J ends were trimmed by 1 base and 0 bases, with 13 bases remaining between them. The time point denotes: week 35, safety follow-up. Every vaccination contained 300 ug of the mutant IDH1 20-mer peptide and was paired with topical imiquimod. The data derive from a study of a mutant IDH1 vaccine in newly diagnosed glioma. Clones were read by immunoSEQ multiplex PCR, and TCRdb kept only the in-frame ones, dropping some. The sample has about 45,000 clones; roughly 92% are singletons.

V is TRBV7-9 and J is TRBJ2-7, with D maybe TRBD2 (6 bases). The clonotype comes from a man aged 45 to 65 with glioma. The specimen was PBMCs, collected from a glioma patient whose treatment included an IDH1 peptide vaccine. The CDR3 nucleotides read TGTGCCAGCAGCTTAGTCCGCGGGGACCACTCCTACGAGCAGTACTTC. Protein: CASSLVRGDHSYEQYF. The full variable domain, completed using reference TRBV7-9 and TRBJ2-7, is DTGVSQNPRHKITKRGQNVTFRCDPISEHNRLYWYRQTLGQGPEFLTYFQNEAQLEKSRLLSDRFSAERPKGSFSTLEIQRTEQGDSAMYLCASSLVRGDHSYEQYFGPGTRLTVT.